The 7 T cell receptor beta chains presented below share a single source sample, sequenced in a study of T cell responses to AZD1222 COVID-19 vaccine. Assay: immunoSEQ multiplex PCR; the TCRdb copy retains only in-frame clones and omits some. The sample shows over 150,000 clones, roughly 94% of them seen only once. Source: peripheral blood, taken 28 days after the second AZD1222 dose. The receptor source for this set is an adult who received the AZD1222 COVID-19 vaccine.

The V gene is TRBV5-7, the J gene TRBJ1-6; D is perhaps TRBD1 (6 bases). TRBV5-7 is an ORF, with its function uncertain. Between the trimmed V and J ends, which lost 4 bases and 7 bases, there was a span of 15 bases. This CDR3 is 15 amino acids long. CDR3 protein: CASSPEGGGNSPLHF. The CDR3 DNA reads TGTGCCAGCAGCCCGGAGGGAGGGGGGAATTCACCCCTCCACTTT.

With respect to this clone: The sample carries other DNA sequences with the same CDR3. This chain connects TRBV19 to TRBJ1-1; no firm D call. The CDR3 contains 14 residues. Germline CDR1 and CDR2: LNHDA and SQIVND (reference sequence). V lost 3 bases to trimming and J lost 0 bases, with 8 bases between them. The CDR3 DNA is TGTGCCAGTAGTATTGGGCAGCTGAACACTGAAGCTTTCTTT. Translation gives CASSIGQLNTEAFF.

This chain uses TRBV19 with TRBJ1-6; 7 positions agree with TRBD1. Germline V lookup: CDR1 LNHDA, CDR2 SQIVND (reference sequence). The trim removed 8 bases at V and 4 bases at J, leaving 11 bases unmatched. This CDR3 has 16 amino acids. CDR3 sequence (DNA): TGTGCCAGTGATGAAACCGGGACAGCGTATAATTCACCCCTCCACTTT. Its translation: CASDETGTAYNSPLHF.

This chain connects TRBV4-1 to TRBJ2-1; no definite D call. Germline V lookup: CDR1 MGHRA, CDR2 YSYEKL. The CDR3 contains 12 residues. The germline V and J ends were trimmed by 1 base and 9 bases, with 7 bases remaining between them. The CDR3 spells CASSQGSGEQFF. For the CDR3, the DNA is TGCGCCAGCAGCCAAGGAAGTGGTGAGCAGTTCTTC.

As for this clone: This is likely a read error, given that the CDR3 carries no conserved phenylalanine or tryptophan at its end. It is unclear where the CDR3 begins or ends on the DNA, so no DNA is shown, and the CDR3 is as TCRdb lists it. The V call is TRBV7-2, the J call TRBJ2-7; the listed D gene, TRBD1, was not tested against the DNA. Germline CDR1 and CDR2: SGHTA and FQGNSA. The CDR3 is 10 residues long, counting both termini. CDR3: CASSDRDRGL.

The chain links TRBV7-2 to TRBJ2-5, with 7 bases lining up with TRBD1. The CDR3 contains 15 residues. Germline V CDR1 and CDR2: SGHTA, FQGNSA. V shed 5 bases, J shed 2 bases, and the junction held 8 bases outside the gene matches. The CDR3 here is CASSQTGTVQETQYF. In nucleotides, the CDR3 is TGTGCCAGCAGCCAAACCGGGACAGTTCAAGAGACCCAGTACTTC.

The genes are TRBV4-1 and TRBJ1-2; the D gene is possibly TRBD1 (5 bases). This CDR3 region has 15 residues. Germline assignment: CDR1 MGHRA and CDR2 YSYEKL. Trimming pared 1 base from V and 8 bases from J, leaving 17 bases between. This CDR3 is CASSQGGEVVLGYTF. DNA of the CDR3: TGCGCCAGCAGCCAAGGGGGCGAAGTGGTTTTGGGCTACACCTTC.